A single sample is the source of the 5 T cell receptor beta chains below, sequenced in a study of shared clonotypes between healthy human individuals. Naive CD8 cells lacked CD45RO and underwent positive selection for CCR7, leaving out terminally differentiated effector memory CD45RA+ cells. TCRdb's copy holds only in-frame clones and misses some; the assay was immunoSEQ multiplex PCR. The sample comprises roughly 2.1 million clones, just over 90% of which are singletons, and around 1.7% rests with the top ten. The sequencing sample was made of naive CD8+ T cells from PBMCs. The receptors shown here come from a man between 18 and 29 years old in good health. Some clones in this sample may be carry-over from other donors' samples.

As regards this clone: The same CDR3 can be traced to other DNA sequences in this sample. The chain couples TRBV9 to TRBJ1-4; D is possibly TRBD1 (5 bases). The CDR3 is made up of 15 amino acids. V lost 2 bases and J 0 bases, leaving 8 bases between the germline ends. The germline gives CDR1 SGDLS, CDR2 YYNGEE. The CDR3 nucleotides are TGTGCCAGCAGCGTTCGGGGCGCAACTAATGAAAAACTGTTTTTT. This gives the protein CASSVRGATNEKLFF.

This rearrangement joins TRBV18 to TRBJ1-3; D is undetermined. V was cut by 3 bases and J by 0 bases, with 9 bases left in between. The CDR3 loop spans 15 amino acids. Germline CDR1 is KGHSH and CDR2 is LQKENI. CDR3 loop: CASSPGRSSGNTIYF. The DNA of the CDR3 is TGTGCCAGCTCACCCGGACGGAGCTCTGGAAACACCATATATTTT.

The chain joins TRBV19 to TRBJ2-5; TRBD2 aligns across 10 bases. The CDR3 is 17 residues long. The V gene end was trimmed by 5 bases and the J gene end by 4 bases; junction bases not matched to a gene: 13. Germline CDR1 is LNHDA and CDR2 is SQIVND (reference sequence). The CDR3 nucleotides read TGTGCCAGTAGTGCAATAGGACTAGCGGACATCGGAGAGACCCAGTACTTC. Translation: CASSAIGLADIGETQYF.

V and J are TRBV4-1 and TRBJ2-7; D gene ambiguous. Germline assignment: CDR1 MGHRA and CDR2 YSYEKL. This CDR3 has 15 residues. Deletions cut 2 bases from V and 2 bases from J, with 13 bases between. For the CDR3, the DNA is TGCGCCAGCAGCCAAATCAATACAGCCACCTACGAGCAGTACTTC. Its protein is CASSQINTATYEQYF.

This clone was detected only once. The chain uses TRBV18 and TRBJ1-2; 9 nucleotides align to TRBD1. The CDR3 sequence is 17 residues long. The trim removed 0 bases at V and 4 bases at J, leaving 9 bases unmatched. Germline V gene lookup returns CDR1 KGHSH and CDR2 LQKENI. The CDR3 nucleotides are TGTGCCAGCTCACCACCTGATCCGGGACAGGGAATCTATGGCTACACCTTC. Protein: CASSPPDPGQGIYGYTF.